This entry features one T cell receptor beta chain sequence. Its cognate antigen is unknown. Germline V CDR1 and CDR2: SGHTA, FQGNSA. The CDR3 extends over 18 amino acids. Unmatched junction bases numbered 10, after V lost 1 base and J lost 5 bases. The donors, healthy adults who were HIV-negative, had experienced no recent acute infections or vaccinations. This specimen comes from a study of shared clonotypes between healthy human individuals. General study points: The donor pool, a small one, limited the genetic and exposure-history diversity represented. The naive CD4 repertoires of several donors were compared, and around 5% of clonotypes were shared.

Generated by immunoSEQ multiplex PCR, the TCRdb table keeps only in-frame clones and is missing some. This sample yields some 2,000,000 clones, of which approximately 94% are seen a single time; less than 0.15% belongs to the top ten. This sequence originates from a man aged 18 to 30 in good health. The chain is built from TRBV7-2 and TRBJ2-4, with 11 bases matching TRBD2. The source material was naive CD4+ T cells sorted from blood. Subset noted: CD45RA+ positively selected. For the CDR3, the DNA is TGTGCCAGCAGCTTAGGAGCAACTAGCGGGAGATGGGAAAACATTCAGTACTTC. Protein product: CASSLGATSGRWENIQYF.